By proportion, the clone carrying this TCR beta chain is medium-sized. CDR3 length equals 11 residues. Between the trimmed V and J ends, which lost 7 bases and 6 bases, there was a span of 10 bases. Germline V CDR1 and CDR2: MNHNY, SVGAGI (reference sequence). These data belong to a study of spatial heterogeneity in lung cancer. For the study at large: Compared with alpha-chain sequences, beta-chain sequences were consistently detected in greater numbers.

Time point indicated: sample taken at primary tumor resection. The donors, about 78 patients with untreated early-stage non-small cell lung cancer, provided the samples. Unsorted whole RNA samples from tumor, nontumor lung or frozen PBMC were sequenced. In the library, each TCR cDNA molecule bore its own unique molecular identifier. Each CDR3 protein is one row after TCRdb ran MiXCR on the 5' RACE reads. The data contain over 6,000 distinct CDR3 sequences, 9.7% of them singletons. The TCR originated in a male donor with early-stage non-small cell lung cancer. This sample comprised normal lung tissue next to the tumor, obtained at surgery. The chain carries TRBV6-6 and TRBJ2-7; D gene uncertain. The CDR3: CASNGVTEQYF. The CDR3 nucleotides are TGTGCCAGCAATGGAGTGACCGAGCAGTACTTC.